The 5 T cell receptor beta chains given below trace back to one sample, sequenced in a study of cytomegalovirus exposure and HLA in healthy donors. Profiling relied on immunoSEQ multiplex PCR, and the TCRdb table lists in-frame clones only, not all of them. The sample lists about 330,000 clones; roughly nine tenths were seen once. The material sequenced was PBMCs. These receptor sequences come from a young woman in good health and CMV-seropositive.

Only one count was recorded for this clone. The J gene is TRBJ1-2, the V gene TRBV10-3; D might be TRBD1 (5 bases). V was shortened by 0 bases and J by 4 bases, with 15 bases between the two germline ends. This CDR3 comprises 16 residues. CDR1 is ENHRY, CDR2 SYGVKD, per germline. The CDR3 region is CAISESPGGGPYGYTF. The CDR3 nucleotides read TGTGCCATCAGTGAGTCGCCGGGGGGAGGGCCCTATGGCTACACCTTC.

The CDR3 loop is CASSLGWTQETQYF. The CDR3 region has the DNA TGTGCCAGTAGTCTGGGGTGGACCCAAGAGACCCAGTACTTC. The chain is built from TRBV19 and TRBJ2-5, with D unresolved. The CDR3 spans 14 residues. The V end lost 5 bases, the J end lost 1 base, and 11 bases lay between the germline ends. Germline V gives CDR1 LNHDA, CDR2 SQIVND (reference sequence).

The chain has TRBV7-8 and TRBJ1-5; a weak D match, TRBD1 (6 bases). The ends were cut back, 2 bases at V and 6 bases at J, with 11 bases in the middle. The germline V gene encodes CDR1 SGHVS and CDR2 FQNEAQ. The CDR3 is 14 amino acids. CDR3 in amino acids: CASSLTGGPQPQHF. Written as DNA, the CDR3 is TGTGCCAGCAGCTTAACGGGGGGCCCTCAGCCCCAGCATTTT.

This sequence joins TRBV6-1 and TRBJ1-6; weak D call: TRBD1 (5 bases). This CDR3 comprises 11 residues. Trimming removed 6 bases at V and 11 bases at J, with 8 bases between. Germline V gene sequence: CDR1 MNHNS, CDR2 SASEGT. The CDR3 coding sequence is TGTGCCAGCAGGGCGGACACACCCCTCCACTTT. Translated: CASRADTPLHF.

This chain joins TRBV28 and TRBJ2-1, with TRBD2 matching 9 bases. Germline CDR1 and CDR2: MDHEN and SYDVKM. The CDR3 is made up of 15 amino acids. The V gene end was trimmed by 6 bases and the J gene end by 9 bases; junction bases not matched to a gene: 12. CDR3 in DNA: TGTGCCAGCAGCACCGTAGCGGGAGTAGGGGGTGAGCAGTTCTTC. It specifies CASSTVAGVGGEQFF. Complete variable domain (other parts from reference TRBV28 and TRBJ2-1): DVKVTQSSRYLVKRTGEKVFLECVQDMDHENMFWYRQDPGLGLRLIYFSYDVKMKEKGDIPEGYSVSREKKERFSLILESASTNQTSMYLCASSTVAGVGGEQFFGPGTRLTVL.